This T cell receptor beta chain was identified in a study of T cell responses to AZD1222 COVID-19 vaccine. Study-level findings and limits: Sampling that yielded the repertoires occurred only after the peak T cell response. Reports indicate that nearly half of spike-specific TCRs are directed at unmutated variant regions. Clonal diversity may have been underestimated, and the donors were mostly white British, with more females than males. At 160-218 and 743-854, vaccine-associated CD4 TCRs were dominant, and they spanned spike.

Comment on this clone: As yet, its antigen is unknown.

Generated by immunoSEQ multiplex PCR, the TCRdb table keeps only in-frame clones and is missing some. Of some 80,000 clones listed, 70% to 90% are singletons. V shed 3 bases, J shed 4 bases, and the junction held 7 bases outside the gene matches. The CDR3 extends over 16 amino acids. The germline V gene has CDR1 LGHNA and CDR2 YSLEER. This clonotype originated in an adult in good health. V and J are TRBV4-3 and TRBJ2-5, with 11 bases that match TRBD2. The sequenced sample was peripheral blood, obtained on day 0 of AZD1222 vaccination. The CDR3 region has the DNA TGCGCCAGCAGCCACGATTTAGCGGGGGGGACAGAGACCCAGTACTTC. Encoded protein: CASSHDLAGGTETQYF.